This record concerns one T cell receptor (beta chain) sequence. No antigen is known for it. Nothing much larger sits one base from this clone, and base qualities are not available. This record comes from a study of lymphopenia after photon versus proton radiotherapy (dated by TCRdb to about 2019). With regard to the full study: The immunological effects of photon versus proton radiation therapy were compared in patients with gastrointestinal tumors who developed high-grade lymphopenia. The 20 patients in the cohort had gastrointestinal tumors, were treated with either photon or proton therapy, and subsequently developed lymphopenia. The goal of the study was to describe how the two radiation modalities differ in their effects on the immune system.

Libraries were made using the immunoSEQ multiplex PCR assay. Deep sequencing of rearranged TCR beta loci, alongside multiparametric flow cytometry, was used to profile T cell repertoires. This is the immuneACCESS table as TCRdb keeps it, with only in-frame sequences that have V and J called. A part of the clones is gone; compared with another copy, unresolved V genes explain less than half, and the rest is unexplained. The sample yields some 17,000 clones; around 84% were counted once. Jointly, the top ten make up 20% to 25% of the sample. What the work shows at the level of the full study, not this receptor alone: During treatment, patients who received proton therapy stayed relatively stable, whereas patients who received photon therapy lost naive T cells and TCR diversity and gained effector/memory populations. The survival association was examined only in patients who died, and the authors described better survival with proton therapy as a possibility, not as a demonstrated result. After the lymphocyte count nadir, photon-treated repertoires showed oligoclonal expansion, especially of CD8+ Temra cells, which drove the drop in diversity. Across the cohort, an inverse correlation was found between a larger post-nadir drop in TCR diversity and overall survival time among patients who died.

The CDR3 spans 16 residues, from the cysteine through the phenylalanine. Solely the CDR3 DNA is kept, with 48 bases framed from the first base. V is pared back by 5 bases and J by 6 bases, with 22 bases lying between the germline termini. The CDR1 and CDR2 encoded by the germline V gene (reference sequence) are PRHDT and FYEKMQ. This clonotype was sampled from a man aged 70-80 years with pancreatic cancer. Sample: peripheral blood, taken from a patient treated with proton-based radiotherapy. The rearrangement joined TRBV13 to TRBJ1-1; the D region possibly corresponds to TRBD1 (5 bases align). The DNA sequence reads TGTGCCAGCAGCGCATTAGGTACCCAGGGTAACGCTGAAGCTTTCTTT. Its protein reads: CASSALGTQGNAEAFF.